This TCR beta chain was recovered during a study of T cell repertoires in cytomegalovirus infection. Study-wide context: Public signatures in TCR beta pointed to CMV infection and matching HLA type.

Trimming took 1 base from V and 5 from J, leaving 12 bases between them. The CDR3 consists of 14 residues. Germline assignment: CDR1 SGHVS and CDR2 FNYEAQ. TCRdb analysed the reads with MiXCR anew, one entry per CDR3 protein. The repertoire includes 200,000 to 250,000 distinct CDR3 sequences, over 20% of them detected once, and about 20% sits in the top ten. This clonotype was observed many times. Antigen specificity is unknown. Study-level results: HLA-C-restricted CMV clonotypes gave the most frequent clonotype in two of eight donors. Summed public TCR beta family frequency identified CMV carriers bearing the relevant HLA.

The sequence was obtained from a human donor in good health (CMV status not recorded). Some clones in this sample may be carry-over from other donors' samples. The specimen sequenced was CD8+ T cells from PBMCs. The V and J genes are TRBV7-6 and TRBJ2-7; possibly TRBD1 for D (6 bases). In DNA form, the CDR3 reads TGTGCCAGCAGCTTAGGGGATGGGGGCCACGAGCAGTACTTC. Its translation is CASSLGDGGHEQYF.